Each of the 6 T cell receptor beta chains below was sequenced from the same sample in a study of beta chain features in type 1 diabetes. Isolated RNA was reverse transcribed in full, so expressed TCRB transcripts were sequenced. Produced via immunoSEQ multiplex PCR; TCRdb's table is partial and in-frame only. The table lists hundreds of thousands of clones, over 11% of them singletons. The study's findings and limits: Moderate but significant shortening of TCRB CDR3s was recorded in all four CD4+ subsets from Type 1 diabetes patients.

For these TCRs, the target antigens are not known. Sample: naive CD4+ T cells from blood. The source of these receptors is a man aged 18 to 35 with type 1 diabetes.

DNA of the CDR3: TGTGCCTGTCCGCGCGGGGGGTGGACGGGTGAAGCTTTCTTT. It specifies CACPRGGWTGEAFF. This chain joins TRBV30 and TRBJ1-1; tentatively, D is TRBD1 (5 bases). The V gene lost 6 bases and the J gene lost 7 bases, with 21 bases spanning the gap. Germline values: CDR1 GTSNPN, CDR2 SVGIG (reference sequence). The length of the CDR3 is 14 residues.

The chain has TRBV27 and TRBJ1-6, with TRBD1 identical over 7 bases. The germline V gene has CDR1 MNHEY and CDR2 SMNVEV (reference sequence). The J segment lost 8 bases and the V segment lost 7 bases, leaving 8 bases of the junction unmatched. The CDR3 totals 14 residues. The CDR3 DNA sequence: TGTGCCAGCAAAAGAGGACAGGTGGATTCACCCCTCCACTTT. As protein: CASKRGQVDSPLHF.

This clone has only a few counts. This sequence joins TRBV2 and TRBJ2-5; TRBD1 agrees at 11 bases. The junction had 4 bases not matched to a gene; V was cut back by 4 bases and J by 6 bases. Germline V lookup: CDR1 SNHLY, CDR2 FYNNEI. The CDR3 is 14 residues long. The DNA of the CDR3 is TGTGCCAGCAGTGTGGACAGGGGGCAGCAGACCCAGTACTTC. Translating it yields CASSVDRGQQTQYF. Combining the CDR3 with reference TRBV2 and TRBJ2-5 gives the whole variable domain EPEVTQTPSHQVTQMGQEVILRCVPISNHLYFYWYRQILGQKVEFLVSFYNNEISEKSEIFDDQFSVERPDGSNFTLKIRSTKLEDSAMYFCASSVDRGQQTQYFGPGTRLLVL.

The chain carries TRBV18 and TRBJ1-5; D remains unclear. This CDR3 contains 15 residues. CDR1 is KGHSH and CDR2 is LQKENI in the germline V gene. V lost 4 bases and J lost 7, with 17 bases in between. The CDR3 protein is CASSRDTGFGQPQHF. The CDR3 DNA reads TGTGCCAGCTCACGTGACACGGGCTTTGGGCAGCCCCAGCATTTT.

The V and J genes are TRBV28 and TRBJ1-6; unclear D gene. V was shortened by 6 bases and J by 7 bases, with 13 bases between the two germline ends. The CDR3 loop spans 14 amino acids. In germline, CDR1 is MDHEN, CDR2 SYDVKM. CDR3 DNA: TGTGCCAGCAGAGACAATTCGGGGAATTCACCCCTCCACTTT. Its translation is CASRDNSGNSPLHF. Based on the CDR3 plus reference TRBV28 and TRBJ1-6, the full variable domain is DVKVTQSSRYLVKRTGEKVFLECVQDMDHENMFWYRQDPGLGLRLIYFSYDVKMKEKGDIPEGYSVSREKKERFSLILESASTNQTSMYLCASRDNSGNSPLHFGNGTRLTVT.

This rearrangement joins TRBV30 to TRBJ2-2; D call uncertain. The CDR3 is made up of 10 amino acids. The germline V gene has CDR1 GTSNPN and CDR2 SVGIG (reference sequence). The ends were cut back, 5 bases at V and 6 bases at J, with 4 bases in the middle. For the CDR3, the DNA is TGTGCCTGGTGGGCCGGGGAGCTGTTTTTT. Protein sequence: CAWWAGELFF.